This TCR beta chain appears in the sequencing data of a study of OX40 agonist ivuxolimab in advanced cancers. Looking at the study overall: Patients received intravenous ivuxolimab every 2 weeks at 0.01 to 10 mg/kg. Points from the study as a whole: Dosing at 0.1 to 3.0 mg/kg was accompanied by clonal expansion of CD4+ and CD8+ blood T cells by week 6. The study found that CD8+ T cells averaged more expanded clones than CD4+.

The data were produced by immunoSEQ multiplex PCR, yet TCRdb's version contains in-frame clones alone and is incomplete. The table shows about 110,000 clones, with approximately 90% occurring only once. Notes on this clone: As yet, its antigen is unknown.

The CDR3 consists of 12 residues. V dropped 0 bases and J dropped 1 base, with 0 bases sitting between them. CDR1 is GTSNPN, CDR2 SVGIG, per germline (reference sequence). This TCR was recovered from an adult with an advanced solid tumor such as melanoma, head and neck, liver or kidney cancer. The J gene is TRBJ1-4, the V gene TRBV30, with no clear D. This sample comprised CD4+ or CD8+ T cells sorted from blood, obtained in a trial of the OX40 agonist ivuxolimab. The chain's CDR3 is CAWSVTNEKLFF. CDR3 nucleotides: TGTGCCTGGAGTGTAACTAATGAAAAACTGTTTTTT.